This T cell receptor (beta chain) was recorded in a study of cytomegalovirus exposure and HLA in healthy donors. The wider study: Membership in the Caucasian-associated ancestry cluster was found for 81% of almost 400 genotyped donors. Study results and limitations: Follow-up analysis later connected one missense variant in DCLRE1C with trimming of TCR beta V- and J-genes. Later analysis showed TCR association rates varying by HLA locus, highest for DRB1 and lowest for HLA-C.

Trimming shortened V by 0 bases and J by 7 bases, and 10 bases separated the two germline ends. The length of the CDR3 is 13 residues. Germline CDR1 is SGDLS and CDR2 is YYNGEE. Primers for the PCR totalled 60 Vbeta and 13 Jbeta. Measured with immunoSEQ multiplex PCR; TCRdb has only the in-frame clones, and not every one. Seen here are 150,000 to 200,000 clones, about 75% observed once, and the top ten hold around 11%. A note on this clone: No antigen is known for it.

The sequenced material came from PBMCs. The origin of this receptor is a man aged 18-30 years in good health and CMV-seropositive. V gene TRBV9 combines with J gene TRBJ1-2, with D maybe TRBD1 (5 bases). The CDR3, as DNA: TGTGCCAGCAGCGTAGCTGGGGCGGTTGGCTACACCTTC. Encoded protein: CASSVAGAVGYTF.